This TCR beta chain was recovered during a study of cytomegalovirus exposure and HLA in healthy donors. Study at large: Early released data comprised 80 million to 100 million unique TCRs from HLA-typed donors.

For this clone: The antigen remains unidentified.

Germline-derived CDR1 and CDR2 are MDHEN and SYDVKM. The CDR3 totals 13 residues. V gave up 5 bases and J gave up 7 bases; unmatched junction bases: 7. The study, taken as a whole, reports: Association of a missense DCLRE1C variant with TCR beta V- and J-gene trimming was reported in a later analysis.

With 60 Vbeta and 13 Jbeta primers, the PCR was carried out. The assay was immunoSEQ multiplex PCR, and TCRdb's table has in-frame clones only and misses some. The sample shows 130,000 or so clones, and approximately 1.8% sits with its ten largest clones. The chain uses TRBV28 and TRBJ1-2; TRBD1 matches 7 bases. Sequencing was done on a sample of PBMCs. This clonotype originated in a man younger than 35 in good health and CMV-seronegative. This CDR3 is CASSLGGASGYTF. In DNA form, the CDR3 reads TGTGCCAGCAGTCTAGGGGGCGCCTCTGGCTACACCTTC.